Each of the 24 T cell receptor beta chains below was sequenced from the same sample in a study of T cells in Graves' hyperthyroidism and ophthalmopathy. Template material for amplifying TCR beta CDR3 regions consisted of RNA transcripts. The HTBI set primed first-round TCR CDR3 RT-PCR. In TCRdb, the multiplex PCR reads were re-called with MiXCR into one record per CDR3 protein. The table has roughly 180,000 distinct CDR3 sequences, over 15% seen once. The source material was blood. These receptor sequences come from a woman in her forties or fifties with Graves' hyperthyroidism.

This clonotype was seen a handful of times. The CDR3 DNA sequence: TGTGCCAGCAGCGCAGGGGTCCTTGCCTTCCTCACAGATACGCAGTATTTT. Amino acids: CASSAGVLAFLTDTQYF. The J gene is TRBJ2-3, the V gene TRBV9; D possibly corresponds to TRBD1 (6 bases). Trimming left V 3 bases short and J 2 bases short, with 19 bases between. Germline CDR1 is SGDLS and CDR2 is YYNGEE. This CDR3 spans 17 amino acids.

V usage is TRBV20-1 and J usage is TRBJ1-2; 7 bases map to TRBD1. The CDR3 extends over 14 amino acids. The germline gives CDR1 DFQATT, CDR2 SNEGSKA (reference sequence). The J segment lost 4 bases and the V segment lost 2 bases, leaving 7 bases of the junction unmatched. This chain's CDR3 is CSARMGQRVYGYTF. CDR3 bases: TGCAGTGCTAGAATGGGACAGAGGGTCTATGGCTACACCTTC.

The CDR3 region is CASSEQGTIYGYTF. The CDR3 nucleotides read TGTGCCAGCAGTGAGCAAGGTACCATCTATGGCTACACCTTC. V and J are TRBV6-1 and TRBJ1-2; D gene uncertain. CDR3 size: 14 residues. Trimming took off 3 bases at V and 4 bases at J, with 12 bases between the two ends. Germline V CDR1 and CDR2: MNHNS, SASEGT.

This chain links TRBV6-1 with TRBJ2-1, with 8 nucleotides matching TRBD2. Per germline, CDR1 MNHNS and CDR2 SASEGT. There are 13 residues in the CDR3. V gave up 6 bases and J gave up 2 bases; unmatched junction bases: 0. This CDR3 is CASSGGAYNEQFF. In DNA form, the CDR3 reads TGTGCCAGCAGCGGGGGGGCCTACAATGAGCAGTTCTTC.

V gene TRBV5-1 combines with J gene TRBJ1-4; TRBD1 is a possible D gene (6 bases). The V gene lost 1 base and the J gene lost 6 bases, with 13 bases spanning the gap. The CDR3 is 15 residues long. Germline loops: CDR1 SGHRS, CDR2 YFSETQ. CDR3: CASSLISGDYEKLFF. DNA for the CDR3: TGCGCCAGCAGCTTGATATCAGGGGATTATGAAAAACTGTTTTTT. Full variable domain (rest looked up from reference TRBV5-1 and TRBJ1-4): KAGVTQTPRYLIKTRGQQVTLSCSPISGHRSVSWYQQTPGQGLQFLFEYFSETQRNKGNFPGRFSGRQFSNSRSEMNVSTLELGDSALYLCASSLISGDYEKLFFGSGTQLSVL.

Many counts were recorded for this clonotype. The chain is built from TRBV5-1 and TRBJ2-1; 10 nucleotides line up with TRBD2. Germline CDR1 is SGHRS and CDR2 is YFSETQ. The CDR3 contains 15 residues. Trimming at V came to 3 bases and at J to 4 bases, leaving 4 bases not matched to a gene. This CDR3 is CASSSSGGEYNEQFF. The DNA of the CDR3 is TGCGCCAGCAGCTCCAGCGGGGGGGAGTACAATGAGCAGTTCTTC.

In this sample, this clonotype turned up many times. This chain links TRBV7-3 with TRBJ1-5; no clear D. This CDR3 has 13 amino acids. Germline CDR1 reads SGHTA; CDR2 reads FQGTGA. The germline V and J ends were trimmed by 2 bases and 6 bases, with 8 bases remaining between them. In nucleotides, the CDR3 is TGTGCCAGCAGCTTAGCCGAGGGTCAGCCCCAGCATTTT. Translation: CASSLAEGQPQHF.

This clonotype showed up many times. This chain uses TRBV7-3 with TRBJ1-2; D gene ambiguous. CDR1 is SGHTA, CDR2 FQGTGA, per germline. Trimming pared 6 bases from V and 6 bases from J, leaving 23 bases between. CDR3 size: 16 residues. CDR3 DNA sequence: TGTGCCAGCAGGTTACCCTTAAAACCCACTTGTAATGGCTACACCTTC. Translating it yields CASRLPLKPTCNGYTF.

In its sample, this clonotype was seen many times. The J gene is TRBJ1-1, the V gene TRBV6-1; TRBD1 aligns across 7 bases. Looked up from germline, CDR1 is MNHNS and CDR2 is SASEGT. The V segment lost 3 bases and the J segment 1 base; nucleotides outside the gene matches: 5. CDR3 length: 15 amino acids. As DNA, the CDR3 is TGTGCCAGCAGTGATGGTAGGGGGCAGAACACTGAAGCTTTCTTT. This encodes CASSDGRGQNTEAFF.

This clonotype was counted ten times or more. The J gene is TRBJ2-3, the V gene TRBV10-3; 8 bases are shared with TRBD1. Trimming removed 8 bases from V and 1 base from J; junction bases left unmatched: 2. CDR3 size: 13 residues. Germline V gene sequence: CDR1 ENHRY, CDR2 SYGVKD. This CDR3 is CAILGQGTDTQYF. The DNA of the CDR3 is TGTGCCATCCTGGGACAGGGCACAGATACGCAGTATTTT.

This chain connects TRBV20-1 to TRBJ1-5, with D hard to call. The germline V gene encodes CDR1 DFQATT and CDR2 SNEGSKA (reference sequence). V lost 0 bases, J lost 10 bases, and 13 bases lay in between. This CDR3 is 13 amino acids long. The CDR3 sequence is CSARDGHLRPQHF. The CDR3 DNA is TGCAGTGCTAGAGATGGTCATTTAAGACCCCAGCATTTT.

This clonotype was counted ten times or more. The chain links TRBV7-2 to TRBJ2-7, with D possibly being TRBD1 (6 bases). The germline V and J ends were trimmed by 3 bases and 7 bases, with 19 bases remaining between them. Germline V lookup: CDR1 SGHTA, CDR2 FQGNSA. There are 15 residues in the CDR3. CDR3: CASSLGHPGPPEQYF. The CDR3 DNA reads as TGTGCCAGCAGCTTGGGACACCCAGGTCCTCCGGAGCAGTACTTC.

This clonotype was seen a few times. This chain connects TRBV5-6 to TRBJ2-6; the D is unclear. Trimming removed 0 bases from V and 1 base from J, with 17 bases in between. The CDR3 runs to 19 residues. The germline gives CDR1 SGHDT, CDR2 YYEEEE. For the CDR3, the DNA is TGTGCCAGCAGCTTGGGGAACAGACAAGGAAAGTCTGGGGCCAACGTCCTGACTTTC. Its translation is CASSLGNRQGKSGANVLTF.

V is TRBV12-3 or TRBV12-4 and J is TRBJ2-5, with D perhaps assigned TRBD1 or TRBD2 (5 bases each). V was trimmed by 5 bases and J by 5 bases, leaving 15 bases between them. The CDR3 is 14 residues long. CDR3 nucleotides: TGTGCCAGCAGTCCGGGACCCGACTCGGAGACCCAGTACTTC. Translated, it gives CASSPGPDSETQYF.

For the CDR3, the DNA is TGTGCCTGGAGTGTATACGGCCGAGGCTCTGGAAACACCATATATTTT. Encoded protein: CAWSVYGRGSGNTIYF. The rearrangement uses TRBV30 and TRBJ1-3, with D unclear. The CDR3 totals 16 residues. V was trimmed by 0 bases and J by 0 bases, leaving 12 bases between them. The germline V gene encodes CDR1 GTSNPN and CDR2 SVGIG (reference sequence).

This clonotype was picked up many times. The rearrangement uses TRBV15 and TRBJ1-5; 7 bases match TRBD1. Germline V gene data show CDR1 as LNHNV and CDR2 as YYDKDF (reference sequence). V gave up 1 base and J gave up 1 base; unmatched junction bases: 4. There are 16 residues in the CDR3. The CDR3 region has the DNA TGTGCCACCAGCAGAGGTCAACAGGGGAGCAATCAGCCCCAGCATTTT. Protein: CATSRGQQGSNQPQHF.

This clonotype was seen ten or more times. The V call is TRBV5-1, the J call TRBJ2-3; 10 bases align to TRBD1. CDR1 SGHRS and CDR2 YFSETQ come from the germline V gene. V dropped 4 bases and J dropped 4; count of bases not matched to a gene: 6. The CDR3 runs 15 residues. The CDR3 DNA sequence: TGCGCCAGCAGCCCGGGACAGGGGAGACCAGATACGCAGTATTTT. This gives the protein CASSPGQGRPDTQYF.

In this sample, this clonotype turned up many times. The chain joins TRBV6-1 to TRBJ1-6; tentative D call: TRBD1 (5 bases). Trimming left V 5 bases short and J 2 bases short, with 19 bases between. Germline values: CDR1 MNHNS, CDR2 SASEGT. This CDR3 has 18 residues. CDR3 sequence: CASSHSLGGRTYNSPLHF. The CDR3 bases are TGTGCCAGCAGTCACTCCCTCGGGGGAAGGACCTATAATTCACCCCTCCACTTT.

Only one count was recorded for this clonotype. This sequence joins TRBV2 and TRBJ2-7; no clear D gene. The CDR3 runs to 11 residues. CDR1 is SNHLY, CDR2 FYNNEI, per germline. Trimming cost V 7 bases and J 6 bases, with 10 bases left between them. The CDR3 loop reads CASNLKGEQYF. CDR3 nucleotides: TGTGCCAGCAACCTTAAGGGCGAGCAGTACTTC.

This clonotype was picked up a small number of times. The chain employs TRBV7-2 and TRBJ1-2; D call uncertain. The ends were cut back, 6 bases at V and 0 bases at J, with 17 bases in the middle. The germline gives CDR1 SGHTA, CDR2 FQGNSA. The CDR3 is 16 amino acids. The DNA for the CDR3 is TGTGCCAGCAGGGGAGGGAGGTCCTGGGCTAACTATGGCTACACCTTC. Amino acids: CASRGGRSWANYGYTF.

This clonotype was recorded at least ten times. The chain has TRBV7-2 and TRBJ2-3; D gene ambiguous. The ends were cut back, 2 bases at V and 4 bases at J, with 16 bases in the middle. The CDR3 covers 16 residues. Per germline, CDR1 SGHTA and CDR2 FQGNSA. In DNA form, the CDR3 reads TGTGCCAGCAGCTTAAGGCACGGCCAACCTTCAGATACGCAGTATTTT. Translated, it gives CASSLRHGQPSDTQYF.

V usage is TRBV28 and J usage is TRBJ2-2, with TRBD2 identical over 9 bases. Germline trimming cut 5 bases from V and 0 bases from J; bases unmatched to any gene: 13. CDR3 length equals 19 residues. The germline V gene has CDR1 MDHEN and CDR2 SYDVKM. The CDR3 here is CASSDPGLAYSSNTGELFF. The CDR3 DNA is TGTGCCAGCAGTGATCCGGGACTAGCCTATAGCTCGAACACCGGGGAGCTGTTTTTT.

This clonotype was counted a few times. This chain links TRBV7-9 with TRBJ2-3, with D tentatively TRBD2 (6 bases). V was pared by 3 bases and J by 0 bases, with 22 bases between. The CDR3 runs to 19 residues. Germline CDR1 and CDR2: SEHNR and FQNEAQ (reference sequence). CDR3 coding DNA: TGTGCCAGCAGCTTTAGTCAAGCGCGGGCGGGGAACAGCACAGATACGCAGTATTTT. Its protein is CASSFSQARAGNSTDTQYF.

This clonotype occurred many times. V is TRBV19 and J is TRBJ1-5; TRBD1 might be the D (5 bases). The germline CDR1 and CDR2 sequences are LNHDA and SQIVND (reference sequence). The ends were cut back, 10 bases at V and 6 bases at J, with 13 bases in the middle. The length of the CDR3 is 12 residues. Here the CDR3 reads CATGTELQPQHF. CDR3 nucleotide sequence: TGTGCCACCGGGACCGAACTTCAGCCCCAGCATTTT.